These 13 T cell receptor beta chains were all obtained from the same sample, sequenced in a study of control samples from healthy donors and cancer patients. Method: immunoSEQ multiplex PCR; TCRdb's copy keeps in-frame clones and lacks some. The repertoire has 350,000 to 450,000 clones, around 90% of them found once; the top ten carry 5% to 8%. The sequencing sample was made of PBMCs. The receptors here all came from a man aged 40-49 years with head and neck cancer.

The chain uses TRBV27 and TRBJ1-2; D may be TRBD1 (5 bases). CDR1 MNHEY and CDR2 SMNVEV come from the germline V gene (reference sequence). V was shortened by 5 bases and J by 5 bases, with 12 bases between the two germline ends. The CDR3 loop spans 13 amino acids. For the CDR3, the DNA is TGTGCCAGCAGTCCCCAGGGTCGGTATGGCTACACCTTC. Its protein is CASSPQGRYGYTF.

The CDR3: CASSRGQAQEQYF. As DNA, the CDR3 is TGTGCCAGCAGCCGGGGACAGGCTCAAGAGCAGTACTTC. This chain links TRBV3-1 (or the pseudogene TRBV3-2) with TRBJ2-7, with 8 bases that match TRBD1. The CDR3 loop spans 13 amino acids. Germline V gene lookup returns CDR1 LGHDT and CDR2 YNNKEL (reference sequence). The ends lost 4 bases at V and 7 bases at J; junction bases unmatched: 6.

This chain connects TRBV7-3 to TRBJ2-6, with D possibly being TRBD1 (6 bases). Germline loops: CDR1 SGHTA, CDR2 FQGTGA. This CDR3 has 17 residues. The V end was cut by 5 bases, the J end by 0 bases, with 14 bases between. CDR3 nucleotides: TGTGCCAGCAGCGAGGACAGAGAGGACTCTGGGGCCAACGTCCTGACTTTC. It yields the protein CASSEDREDSGANVLTF.

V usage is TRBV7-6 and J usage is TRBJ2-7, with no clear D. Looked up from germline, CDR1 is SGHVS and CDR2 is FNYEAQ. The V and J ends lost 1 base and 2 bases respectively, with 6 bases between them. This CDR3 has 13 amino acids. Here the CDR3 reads CASSLDKTYEQYF. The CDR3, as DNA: TGTGCCAGCAGCTTAGACAAAACCTACGAGCAGTACTTC. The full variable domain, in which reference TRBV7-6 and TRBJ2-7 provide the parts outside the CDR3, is GAGVSQSPRYKVTKRGQDVALRCDPISGHVSLYWYRQALGQGPEFLTYFNYEAQQDKSGLPNDRFSAERPEGSISTLTIQRTEQRDSAMYRCASSLDKTYEQYFGPGTRLTVT.

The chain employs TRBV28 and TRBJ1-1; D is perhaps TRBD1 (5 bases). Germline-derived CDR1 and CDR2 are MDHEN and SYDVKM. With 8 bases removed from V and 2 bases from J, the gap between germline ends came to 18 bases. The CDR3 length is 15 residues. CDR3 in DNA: TGTGCCAGCTCGTTGAATGGACATACCAACACTGAAGCTTTCTTT. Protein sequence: CASSLNGHTNTEAFF. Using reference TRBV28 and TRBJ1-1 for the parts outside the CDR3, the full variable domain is DVKVTQSSRYLVKRTGEKVFLECVQDMDHENMFWYRQDPGLGLRLIYFSYDVKMKEKGDIPEGYSVSREKKERFSLILESASTNQTSMYLCASSLNGHTNTEAFFGQGTRLTVV.

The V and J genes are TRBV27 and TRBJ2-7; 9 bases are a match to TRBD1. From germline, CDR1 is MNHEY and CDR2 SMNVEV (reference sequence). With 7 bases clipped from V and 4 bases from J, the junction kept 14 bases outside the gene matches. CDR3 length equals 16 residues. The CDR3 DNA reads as TGTGCCAGCACAACCAAACCGGGACAGGGTATATACGAGCAGTACTTC. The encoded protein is CASTTKPGQGIYEQYF.

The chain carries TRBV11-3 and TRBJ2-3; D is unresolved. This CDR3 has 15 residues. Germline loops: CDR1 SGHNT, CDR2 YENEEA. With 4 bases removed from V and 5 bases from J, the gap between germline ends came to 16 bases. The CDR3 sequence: CASSSEGRIQDTQYF. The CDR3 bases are TGTGCCAGCAGCTCTGAAGGACGGATTCAAGATACGCAGTATTTT.

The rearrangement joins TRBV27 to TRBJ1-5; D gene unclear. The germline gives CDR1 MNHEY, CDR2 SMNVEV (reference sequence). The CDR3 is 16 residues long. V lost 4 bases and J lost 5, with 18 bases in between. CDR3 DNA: TGTGCCAGCAGTTCCCGAATACAGAACGGTCATCAGCCCCAGCATTTT. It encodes CASSSRIQNGHQPQHF.

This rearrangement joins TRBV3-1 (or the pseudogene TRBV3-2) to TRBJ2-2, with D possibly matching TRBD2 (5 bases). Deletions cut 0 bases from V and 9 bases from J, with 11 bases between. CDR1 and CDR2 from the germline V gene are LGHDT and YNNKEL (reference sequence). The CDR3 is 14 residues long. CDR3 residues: CASSQDFLAWELFF. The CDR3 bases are TGTGCCAGCAGCCAAGACTTTCTAGCCTGGGAGCTGTTTTTT.

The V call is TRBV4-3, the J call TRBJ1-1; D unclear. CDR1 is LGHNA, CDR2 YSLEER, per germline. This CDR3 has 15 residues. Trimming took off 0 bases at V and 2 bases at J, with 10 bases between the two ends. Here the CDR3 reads CASSQESTVNTEAFF. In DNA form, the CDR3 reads TGCGCCAGCAGCCAAGAATCGACGGTTAACACTGAAGCTTTCTTT.

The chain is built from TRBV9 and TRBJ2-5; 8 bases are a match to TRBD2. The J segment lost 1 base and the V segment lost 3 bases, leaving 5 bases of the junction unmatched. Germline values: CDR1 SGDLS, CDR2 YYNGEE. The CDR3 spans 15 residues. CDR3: CASSGGLVPQETQYF. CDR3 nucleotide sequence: TGTGCCAGCAGCGGGGGACTAGTACCCCAAGAGACCCAGTACTTC.

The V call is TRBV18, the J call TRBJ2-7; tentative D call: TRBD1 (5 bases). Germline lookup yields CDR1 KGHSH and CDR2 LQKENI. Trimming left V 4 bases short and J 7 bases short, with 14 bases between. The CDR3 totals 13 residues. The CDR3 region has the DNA TGTGCCAGCTCACACCTACCTAGACAGGAGCAGTACTTC. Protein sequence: CASSHLPRQEQYF. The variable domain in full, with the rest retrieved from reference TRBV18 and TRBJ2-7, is NAGVMQNPRHLVRRRGQEARLRCSPMKGHSHVYWYRQLPEEGLKFMVYLQKENIIDESGMPKERFSAEFPKEGPSILRIQQVVRGDSAAYFCASSHLPRQEQYFGPGTRLTVT.

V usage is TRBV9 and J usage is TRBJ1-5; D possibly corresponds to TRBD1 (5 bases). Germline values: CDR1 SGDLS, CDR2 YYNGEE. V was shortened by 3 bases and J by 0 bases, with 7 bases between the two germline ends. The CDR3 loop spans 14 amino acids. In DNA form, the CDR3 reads TGTGCCAGCAGCGGAGGGGATAGCAATCAGCCCCAGCATTTT. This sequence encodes CASSGGDSNQPQHF.